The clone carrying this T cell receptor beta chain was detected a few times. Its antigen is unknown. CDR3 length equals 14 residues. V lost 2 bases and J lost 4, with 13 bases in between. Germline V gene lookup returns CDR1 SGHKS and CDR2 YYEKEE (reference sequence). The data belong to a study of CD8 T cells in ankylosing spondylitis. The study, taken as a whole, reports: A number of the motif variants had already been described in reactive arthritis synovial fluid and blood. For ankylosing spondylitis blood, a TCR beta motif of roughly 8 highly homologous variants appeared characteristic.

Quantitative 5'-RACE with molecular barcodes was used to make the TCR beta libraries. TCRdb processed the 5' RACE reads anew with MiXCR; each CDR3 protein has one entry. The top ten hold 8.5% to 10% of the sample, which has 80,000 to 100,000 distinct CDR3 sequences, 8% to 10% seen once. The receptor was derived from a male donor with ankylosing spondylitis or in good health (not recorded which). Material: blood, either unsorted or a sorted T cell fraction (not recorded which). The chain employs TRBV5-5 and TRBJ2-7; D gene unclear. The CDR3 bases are TGTGCCAGCAGCTTTCGCTCAGAATTATACGAGCAGTACTTC. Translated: CASSFRSELYEQYF.